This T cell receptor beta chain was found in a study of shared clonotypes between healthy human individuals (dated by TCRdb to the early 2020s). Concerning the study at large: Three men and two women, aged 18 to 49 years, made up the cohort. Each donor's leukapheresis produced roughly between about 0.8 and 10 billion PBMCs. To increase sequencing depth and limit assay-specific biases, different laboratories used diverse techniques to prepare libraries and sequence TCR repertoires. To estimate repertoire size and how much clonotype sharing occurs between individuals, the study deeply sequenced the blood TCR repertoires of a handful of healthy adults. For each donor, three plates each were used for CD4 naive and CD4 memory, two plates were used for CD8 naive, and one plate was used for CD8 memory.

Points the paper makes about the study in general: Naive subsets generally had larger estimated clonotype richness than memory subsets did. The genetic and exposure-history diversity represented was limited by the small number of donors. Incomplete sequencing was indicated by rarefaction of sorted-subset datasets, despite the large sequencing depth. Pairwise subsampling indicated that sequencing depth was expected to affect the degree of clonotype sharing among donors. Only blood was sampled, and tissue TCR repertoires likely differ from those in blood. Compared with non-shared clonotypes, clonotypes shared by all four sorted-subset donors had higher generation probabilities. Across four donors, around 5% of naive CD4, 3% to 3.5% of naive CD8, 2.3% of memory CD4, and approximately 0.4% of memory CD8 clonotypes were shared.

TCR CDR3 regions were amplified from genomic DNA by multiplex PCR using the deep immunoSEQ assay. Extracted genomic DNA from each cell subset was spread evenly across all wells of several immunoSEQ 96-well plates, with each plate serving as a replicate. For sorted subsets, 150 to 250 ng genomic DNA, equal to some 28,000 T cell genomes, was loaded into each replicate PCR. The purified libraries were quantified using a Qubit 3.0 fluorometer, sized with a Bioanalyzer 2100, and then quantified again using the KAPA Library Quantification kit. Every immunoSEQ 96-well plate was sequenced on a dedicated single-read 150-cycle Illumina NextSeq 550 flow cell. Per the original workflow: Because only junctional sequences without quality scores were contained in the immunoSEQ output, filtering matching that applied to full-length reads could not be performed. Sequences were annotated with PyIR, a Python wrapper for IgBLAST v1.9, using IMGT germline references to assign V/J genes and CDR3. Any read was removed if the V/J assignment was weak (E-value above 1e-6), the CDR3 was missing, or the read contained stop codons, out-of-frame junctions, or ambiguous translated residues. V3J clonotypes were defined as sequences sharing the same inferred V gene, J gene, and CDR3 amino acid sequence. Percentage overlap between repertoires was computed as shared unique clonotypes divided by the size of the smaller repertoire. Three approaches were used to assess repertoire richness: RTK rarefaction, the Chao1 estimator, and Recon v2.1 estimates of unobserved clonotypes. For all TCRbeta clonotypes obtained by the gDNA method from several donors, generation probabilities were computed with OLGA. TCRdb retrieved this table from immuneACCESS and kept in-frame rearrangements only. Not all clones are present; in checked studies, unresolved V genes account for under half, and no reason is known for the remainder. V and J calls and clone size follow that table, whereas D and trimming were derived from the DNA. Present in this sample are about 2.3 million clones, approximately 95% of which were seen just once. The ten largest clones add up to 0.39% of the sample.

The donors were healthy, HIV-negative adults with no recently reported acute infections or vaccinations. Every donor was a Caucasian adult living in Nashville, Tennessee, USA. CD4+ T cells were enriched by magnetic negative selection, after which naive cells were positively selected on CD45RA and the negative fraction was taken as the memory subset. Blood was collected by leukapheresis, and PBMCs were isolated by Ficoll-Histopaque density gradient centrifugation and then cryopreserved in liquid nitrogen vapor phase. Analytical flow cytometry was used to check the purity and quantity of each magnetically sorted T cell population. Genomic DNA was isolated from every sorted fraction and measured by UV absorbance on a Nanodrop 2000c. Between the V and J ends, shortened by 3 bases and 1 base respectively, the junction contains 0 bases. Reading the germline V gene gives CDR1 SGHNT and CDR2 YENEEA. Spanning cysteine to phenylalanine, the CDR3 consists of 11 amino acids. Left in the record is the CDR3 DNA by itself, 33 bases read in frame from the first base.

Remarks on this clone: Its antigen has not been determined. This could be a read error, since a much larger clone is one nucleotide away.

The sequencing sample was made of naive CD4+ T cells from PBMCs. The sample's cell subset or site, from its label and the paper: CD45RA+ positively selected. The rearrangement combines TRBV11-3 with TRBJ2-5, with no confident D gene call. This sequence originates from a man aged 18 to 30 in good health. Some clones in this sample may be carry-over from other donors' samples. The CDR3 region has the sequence CASSFQETQYF. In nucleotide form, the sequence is TGTGCCAGCAGCTTCCAAGAGACCCAGTACTTC.